This TCR beta chain is from a study of T cell responses to AZD1222 COVID-19 vaccine. Study-wide results and limits: The repertoires were collected only after the peak T cell response.

Measured with immunoSEQ multiplex PCR; TCRdb has only the in-frame clones, and not every one. The data contain approximately 150,000 clones, approximately 86% of them seen just once; the ten biggest clones take up about 5.4%. As concerns this clone: Its antigen is unknown.

The germline V gene has CDR1 LNHNV and CDR2 YYDKDF (reference sequence). V gave up 3 bases and J gave up 5 bases, with 8 bases separating them. The CDR3 spans 13 residues. V gene TRBV15 combines with J gene TRBJ2-1; perhaps TRBD1 as D (5 bases). The starting material was peripheral blood, obtained 28 days after the second AZD1222 dose. The sequence derives from an adult who received the AZD1222 COVID-19 vaccine. CDR3: CATSSLGDNEQFF. Written as DNA, the CDR3 is TGTGCCACCAGCAGTTTAGGGGACAATGAGCAGTTCTTC. Full variable domain (rest looked up from reference TRBV15 and TRBJ2-1): DAMVIQNPRYQVTQFGKPVTLSCSQTLNHNVMYWYQQKSSQAPKLLFHYYDKDFNNEADTPDNFQSRRPNTSFCFLDIRSPGLGDTAMYLCATSSLGDNEQFFGPGTRLTVL.